The 20 T cell receptor beta chains in this list originate from one sample, sequenced in a study of shared clonotypes between healthy human individuals. Some clones are missing from TCRdb's copy, which holds only in-frame ones; the method was immunoSEQ multiplex PCR. The sample has about 520,000 clones, around 95% seen once. The sample consisted of naive CD4+ T cells sorted from blood. Subset defined: CD45RA+ positively selected. These receptors all stem from a woman between 25 and 40 years old in good health.

This chain links TRBV27 with TRBJ2-7; 8 bases line up with TRBD2. CDR1 MNHEY and CDR2 SMNVEV come from the germline V gene (reference sequence). The CDR3 has 18 residues. V was clipped by 0 bases and J by 1 base; unmatched bases: 11. The CDR3 here is CASSLSAGVVAQSYEQYF. CDR3 bases: TGTGCCAGCAGTTTATCAGCGGGGGTAGTAGCCCAGTCCTACGAGCAGTACTTC.

This clone was detected only a few times. CDR3 loop: CATSGQGRSTEAFF. DNA for the CDR3: TGTGCCACGAGCGGACAGGGCCGAAGCACTGAAGCTTTCTTT. The rearrangement uses TRBV10-3 and TRBJ1-1; 8 bases are a match to TRBD1. Germline loops: CDR1 ENHRY, CDR2 SYGVKD. The V gene end was trimmed by 10 bases and the J gene end by 4 bases; junction bases not matched to a gene: 11. The CDR3 length is 14 residues.

This clone appeared a single time. The chain carries TRBV5-8 and TRBJ2-1, with 8 positions matching TRBD1. J lost 7 bases, V lost 4 bases, and 16 bases had no gene match. Per the germline V gene, CDR1 is SGHTS and CDR2 is YDEGEE. CDR3 size: 17 residues. CDR3: CASSLSPGQGGSNEQFF. The CDR3 DNA follows: TGTGCCAGCAGCCTAAGTCCCGGACAGGGAGGTTCGAATGAGCAGTTCTTC.

The V gene is TRBV4-1, the J gene TRBJ2-2; 8 bases are a match to TRBD1. The CDR3 loop spans 15 amino acids. Losses at the gene ends were 6 bases for V and 6 bases for J; bases not matched to a gene: 9. Germline V lookup: CDR1 MGHRA, CDR2 YSYEKL. In DNA, the CDR3 is TGCGCCAGCAGGGGGAGGACAGGGTTATCCGGGGAGCTGTTTTTT. Translation: CASRGRTGLSGELFF.

V usage is TRBV9 and J usage is TRBJ1-3; D not certain. Between the trimmed V and J ends, which lost 1 base and 0 bases, there was a span of 8 bases. This CDR3 spans 15 amino acids. Germline CDR1 reads SGDLS; CDR2 reads YYNGEE. CDR3 amino acids: CASSVMGSSGNTIYF. Here the CDR3 DNA reads TGTGCCAGCAGCGTAATGGGTAGCTCTGGAAACACCATATATTTT. Full variable domain (rest looked up from reference TRBV9 and TRBJ1-3): DSGVTQTPKHLITATGQRVTLRCSPRSGDLSVYWYQQSLDQGLQFLIQYYNGEERAKGNILERFSAQQFPDLHSELNLSSLELGDSALYFCASSVMGSSGNTIYFGEGSWLTVV.

This chain links TRBV2 with TRBJ1-2, with D maybe TRBD1 (5 bases). V was pared by 4 bases and J by 10 bases, with 10 bases between. From germline, CDR1 is SNHLY and CDR2 FYNNEI. This CDR3 is 11 amino acids long. This CDR3 reads CASSGWGDYTF. Written as DNA, the CDR3 is TGTGCCAGCAGTGGATGGGGGGACTACACCTTC. The full variable domain, in which reference TRBV2 and TRBJ1-2 provide the parts outside the CDR3, is EPEVTQTPSHQVTQMGQEVILRCVPISNHLYFYWYRQILGQKVEFLVSFYNNEISEKSEIFDDQFSVERPDGSNFTLKIRSTKLEDSAMYFCASSGWGDYTFGSGTRLTVV.

The chain carries TRBV29-1 and TRBJ1-1; D may be TRBD1 (6 bases). The germline V gene encodes CDR1 SQVTM and CDR2 ANQGSEA. The V end lost 7 bases, the J end lost 0 bases, and 15 bases lay between the germline ends. This CDR3 has 14 residues. In nucleotides, the CDR3 is TGCAGCGCCTGGACAGCGCTCATGAACACTGAAGCTTTCTTT. Residues: CSAWTALMNTEAFF.

The chain combines TRBV27 with TRBJ2-3, with 13 bases lining up with TRBD2. Germline V gene sequence: CDR1 MNHEY, CDR2 SMNVEV (reference sequence). J lost 2 bases, V lost 6 bases, and 8 bases had no gene match. The CDR3 spans 17 residues. CDR3 bases: TGTGCCAGCAGGACTCGACTAGCGGGAGGACTCACAGATACGCAGTATTTT. This translates into CASRTRLAGGLTDTQYF.

The genes are TRBV28 and TRBJ2-7; 7 bases fit TRBD1. This CDR3 comprises 14 residues. V trimming: 5 bases; J trimming: 3 bases; junction bases outside the gene matches: 7. CDR1 and CDR2 (germline): MDHEN, SYDVKM. For the CDR3, the DNA is TGTGCCAGCAGTCCAGCAGACAGGGTCTACGAGCAGTACTTC. This gives the protein CASSPADRVYEQYF.

The J gene is TRBJ2-6, the V gene TRBV30, with a weak D call TRBD1 (6 bases). V shed 2 bases and J shed 0 bases, with 8 bases lying between them. Germline assignment: CDR1 GTSNPN and CDR2 SVGIG (reference sequence). This CDR3 has 15 residues. DNA of the CDR3: TGTGCCTGGAGTACAGGGAGCTCTGGGGCCAACGTCCTGACTTTC. Translation: CAWSTGSSGANVLTF.

The J gene is TRBJ1-1, the V gene TRBV5-1; 8 bases fit TRBD1. The CDR3 extends over 15 amino acids. CDR1 and CDR2 from the germline V gene are SGHRS and YFSETQ. V shed 1 base, J shed 1 base, and the junction held 3 bases outside the gene matches. The CDR3 region is CASSLRTGGNTEAFF. The DNA for the CDR3 is TGCGCCAGCAGCTTGCGAACAGGGGGGAACACTGAAGCTTTCTTT. Together with reference TRBV5-1 and TRBJ1-1, the CDR3 gives the full variable domain: KAGVTQTPRYLIKTRGQQVTLSCSPISGHRSVSWYQQTPGQGLQFLFEYFSETQRNKGNFPGRFSGRQFSNSRSEMNVSTLELGDSALYLCASSLRTGGNTEAFFGQGTRLTVV.

The rearrangement joins TRBV5-1 to TRBJ1-1; 8 bases align to TRBD1. This CDR3 spans 15 amino acids. CDR1 SGHRS and CDR2 YFSETQ come from the germline V gene. V was clipped by 1 base and J by 4 bases; unmatched bases: 6. The CDR3 sequence is CASSLTAGGITEAFF. DNA of the CDR3: TGCGCCAGCAGCTTGACAGCAGGGGGCATCACTGAAGCTTTCTTT.

The chain employs TRBV5-1 and TRBJ2-3, with 8 bases identical to TRBD1. The trim removed 3 bases at V and 0 bases at J, leaving 3 bases unmatched. The length of the CDR3 is 15 residues. Germline V CDR1 and CDR2: SGHRS, YFSETQ. CDR3 coding DNA: TGCGCCAGCAGCTCCGGGACAGGCAGCACAGATACGCAGTATTTT. Protein product: CASSSGTGSTDTQYF. Looking up the rest from reference TRBV5-1 and TRBJ2-3 gives the full variable domain: KAGVTQTPRYLIKTRGQQVTLSCSPISGHRSVSWYQQTPGQGLQFLFEYFSETQRNKGNFPGRFSGRQFSNSRSEMNVSTLELGDSALYLCASSSGTGSTDTQYFGPGTRLTVL.

This clone was counted a single time. This chain joins TRBV28 and TRBJ1-3; TRBD1 aligns across 9 bases. This CDR3 has 15 residues. Germline V gives CDR1 MDHEN, CDR2 SYDVKM. Unmatched junction bases numbered 3, after V lost 6 bases and J lost 0 bases. The CDR3 DNA reads TGTGCCAGCAGCCGGGACAGGGACTCTGGAAACACCATATATTTT. Translating gives CASSRDRDSGNTIYF.

V and J are TRBV7-9 and TRBJ2-7, with TRBD1 identical over 8 bases. Germline CDR1 SEHNR, CDR2 FQNEAQ (reference sequence). This CDR3 has 14 amino acids. V shed 2 bases and J 5 bases; nucleotides not matched to a gene: 5. CDR3: CASSLNRGAHEQYF. The CDR3 nucleotides are TGTGCCAGCAGCTTAAACAGGGGGGCCCACGAGCAGTACTTC.

This sequence joins TRBV27 and TRBJ1-1; D is perhaps TRBD1 (5 bases). CDR3 length equals 19 residues. The V gene's germline CDR1 is MNHEY and CDR2 SMNVEV (reference sequence). The germline V and J ends were trimmed by 2 bases and 2 bases, with 24 bases remaining between them. CDR3 residues: CASSLQGRMGLGKNTEAFF. CDR3 nucleotide sequence: TGTGCCAGCAGTTTACAGGGTAGGATGGGGCTTGGGAAAAACACTGAAGCTTTCTTT.

This clone was seen a single time. The rearrangement joins TRBV7-8 to TRBJ2-3; tentative D call: TRBD1 (6 bases). V shed 5 bases and J shed 0 bases, with 15 bases lying between them. The CDR3 runs 16 residues. Germline V gene lookup returns CDR1 SGHVS and CDR2 FQNEAQ. The CDR3 region is CASSLNRVKSTDTQYF. Here the CDR3 DNA reads TGTGCCAGCAGCCTCAACAGGGTTAAAAGCACAGATACGCAGTATTTT.

The chain employs TRBV21-1 and TRBJ1-5. TRBV21-1 is a documented pseudogene. The CDR3 is made up of 14 amino acids. CDR3 protein: CASSQGGREQPQHF. Here the CDR3 DNA reads TGTGCCAGCAGTCAGGGGGGGAGGGAACAGCCCCAGCATTTT.

V gene TRBV6-5 combines with J gene TRBJ2-7; D not resolved. V was pared by 8 bases and J by 3 bases, with 20 bases between. Looked up from germline, CDR1 is MNHEY and CDR2 is SVGAGI. The CDR3 has 15 amino acids. In DNA, the CDR3 is TGTGCCAGCCGTGTCCTTGGTGGAGAACTCTACGAGCAGTACTTC. Translating gives CASRVLGGELYEQYF.

This chain connects TRBV28 to TRBJ2-4, with a tentative D call TRBD1 (5 bases). The germline V gene has CDR1 MDHEN and CDR2 SYDVKM. The CDR3 consists of 16 residues. The V end was cut by 5 bases, the J end by 4 bases, with 18 bases between. This chain's CDR3 is CASSIRTIGLKNIQYF. The DNA for the CDR3 is TGTGCCAGCAGTATCCGGACAATCGGATTAAAAAACATTCAGTACTTC.